This entry lists 21 T cell receptor beta chains sequenced from one sample in a study of T-cell reconstitution after alpha-beta-depleted transplantation in children. Preparation of the TCRbeta library involved a method that used unique molecular identifiers. TCRdb redid the calling of the PCR reads with MiXCR, one entry per CDR3 protein. Seen here are about 200,000 distinct CDR3 sequences, about 14% observed once, and the top ten hold over 10%. The material sequenced was PBMCs from the stem cell graft donor, taken from the stem cell graft. These receptors came from a human donor who donated a stem cell graft to a child with acute lymphoblastic leukemia.

This clonotype was seen ten or more times. V and J are TRBV9 and TRBJ1-4, with TRBD1 as a possible D gene (5 bases). V dropped 0 bases and J dropped 4 bases, with 10 bases sitting between them. This CDR3 contains 15 residues. CDR1 and CDR2 (germline): SGDLS, YYNGEE. CDR3 sequence reads: CASSVGVGDNEKLFF. In DNA, the CDR3 is TGTGCCAGCAGCGTAGGAGTAGGGGATAATGAAAAACTGTTTTTT.

The table lists this clonotype with many counts. The V and J genes are TRBV27 and TRBJ2-1; D not resolved. The CDR3 covers 13 residues. Germline V CDR1 and CDR2: MNHEY, SMNVEV (reference sequence). V shed 3 bases and J shed 5 bases, with 8 bases lying between them. The CDR3 DNA reads as TGTGCCAGCAGTTTCAGACGAAACAATGAGCAGTTCTTC. Its translation is CASSFRRNNEQFF.

This clonotype appeared many times. The chain joins TRBV12-3 or TRBV12-4 to TRBJ2-5; no definite D call. The V and J ends lost 3 bases and 1 base respectively, with 6 bases between them. CDR3 length: 13 residues. DNA for the CDR3: TGTGCCAGCAGTTTTCGGACCCAAGAGACCCAGTACTTC. Protein: CASSFRTQETQYF.

In its sample, this clonotype was seen many times. J is TRBJ2-5 and V is TRBV12-3 or TRBV12-4; weak D call: TRBD2 (6 bases). Trimming removed 1 base from V and 5 bases from J, with 14 bases in between. The length of the CDR3 is 15 residues. This CDR3 is CASSLGGAKPETQYF. DNA for the CDR3: TGTGCCAGCAGTTTAGGCGGGGCAAAACCGGAGACCCAGTACTTC.

This clonotype was observed many times. The chain carries TRBV24-1 and TRBJ2-3, with 9 bases matching TRBD1. The germline V gene encodes CDR1 KGHDR and CDR2 SFDVKD. Unmatched junction bases numbered 14, after V lost 4 bases and J lost 4 bases. This CDR3 spans 18 amino acids. The DNA for the CDR3 is TGTGCCACCAGTGACCCCCGGCCCCAAGGGACAGGGTCAGATACGCAGTATTTT. This codes for CATSDPRPQGTGSDTQYF.

This clonotype was seen ten or more times. The rearrangement joins TRBV19 to TRBJ2-7; 7 positions match TRBD1. This CDR3 spans 15 amino acids. The V gene end was trimmed by 2 bases and the J gene end by 4 bases; junction bases not matched to a gene: 8. Germline values: CDR1 LNHDA, CDR2 SQIVND (reference sequence). The CDR3 sequence: CASSIQGGGRYEQYF. The CDR3 DNA follows: TGTGCCAGTAGTATACAAGGGGGCGGAAGGTACGAGCAGTACTTC. The entire variable domain, with the rest obtained from reference TRBV19 and TRBJ2-7, is as follows: DGGITQSPKYLFRKEGQNVTLSCEQNLNHDAMYWYRQDPGQGLRLIYYSQIVNDFQKGDIAEGYSVSREKKESFPLTVTSAQKNPTAFYLCASSIQGGGRYEQYFGPGTRLTVT.

There are many counts of this clonotype. J is TRBJ2-7 and V is TRBV20-1, with 8 bases fitting TRBD2. From germline, CDR1 is DFQATT and CDR2 SNEGSKA (reference sequence). The trim removed 6 bases at V and 4 bases at J, leaving 5 bases unmatched. CDR3 length: 12 residues. The CDR3 region is CSAEAGGYEQYF. The CDR3 DNA sequence: TGCAGTGCCGAGGCGGGAGGTTACGAGCAGTACTTC.

This clonotype was picked up many times. The gene calls are TRBV7-9 and TRBJ2-1; TRBD2 agrees at 7 bases. The CDR3 runs 16 residues. Looked up from germline, CDR1 is SEHNR and CDR2 is FQNEAQ (reference sequence). The junction had 4 bases not matched to a gene; V was cut back by 2 bases and J by 0 bases. CDR3 nucleotides: TGTGCCAGCAGCTTAAGTGGGAGGGCCTCCTACAATGAGCAGTTCTTC. Amino acids: CASSLSGRASYNEQFF.

This chain joins TRBV28 and TRBJ1-5, with TRBD1 identical over 8 bases. CDR3 length: 16 amino acids. CDR1 is MDHEN, CDR2 SYDVKM, per germline. The trim removed 2 bases at V and 1 base at J, leaving 4 bases unmatched. CDR3 DNA: TGTGCCAGCAGTTTAATCCGGGACAGGAGCAATCAGCCCCAGCATTTT. Translating gives CASSLIRDRSNQPQHF.

This clonotype was seen ten or more times. V usage is TRBV6-1 and J usage is TRBJ2-7; D remains unclear. Germline CDR1 is MNHNS and CDR2 is SASEGT. Trimming took 7 bases from V and 3 from J, leaving 7 bases between them. The length of the CDR3 is 11 residues. The CDR3 DNA sequence: TGTGCCAGCATCATCGGCTACGAGCAGTACTTC. Residues: CASIIGYEQYF.

This clonotype has at least ten counts. J is TRBJ2-1 and V is TRBV24-1; 10 nucleotides align to TRBD1. Trimming at V came to 4 bases and at J to 6 bases, leaving 5 bases not matched to a gene. Germline V gives CDR1 KGHDR, CDR2 SFDVKD. The CDR3 is 15 amino acids. The CDR3 bases are TGTGCCACCAGTGAGGGGACAGGGGCCACCAATGAGCAGTTCTTC. Amino acids: CATSEGTGATNEQFF.

This clonotype was seen only a few times. The V call is TRBV10-3, the J call TRBJ2-5, with D uncertain. The CDR3 spans 13 residues. The germline gives CDR1 ENHRY, CDR2 SYGVKD. V was shortened by 8 bases and J by 2 bases, with 12 bases between the two germline ends. The CDR3 DNA is TGTGCCATCGCCCGAGGCATGCAAGAGACCCAGTACTTC. It is translated as CAIARGMQETQYF.

This clonotype was found many times. The chain uses TRBV5-1 and TRBJ2-1; possible D gene TRBD2, 5 bases. Germline assignment: CDR1 SGHRS and CDR2 YFSETQ. The CDR3 runs 12 residues. Trimming removed 6 bases at V and 10 bases at J, with 14 bases between. CDR3 region: CASNDYVGEQFF. The DNA for the CDR3 is TGCGCCAGCAACGACTATGTTGGCGAGCAGTTCTTC.

There are many counts of this clonotype. J is TRBJ2-3 and V is TRBV29-1; D gene unclear. The V and J ends lost 1 base and 2 bases respectively, with 10 bases between them. The CDR3 sequence is 14 residues long. CDR1 and CDR2 (germline): SQVTM, ANQGSEA. CDR3 DNA sequence: TGCAGCGTTGAAGGGTCCACCGACACAGATACGCAGTATTTT. Its translation: CSVEGSTDTDTQYF.

The table lists this clonotype with many counts. This chain joins TRBV5-1 and TRBJ2-7; D is uncertain. V lost 0 bases, J lost 3 bases, and 1 base lay in between. CDR3 length equals 11 residues. Looked up from germline, CDR1 is SGHRS and CDR2 is YFSETQ. The CDR3 coding sequence is TGCGCCAGCAGCTTGGACTACGAGCAGTACTTC. Its translation is CASSLDYEQYF.

This clonotype was recorded many times. This chain connects TRBV20-1 to TRBJ1-4; no definite D call. Per germline, CDR1 DFQATT and CDR2 SNEGSKA (reference sequence). There are 13 residues in the CDR3. Trimming shortened V by 4 bases and J by 0 bases, and 6 bases separated the two germline ends. CDR3 sequence (DNA): TGCAGTGCTAAAGTACCAACTAATGAAAAACTGTTTTTT. Encoded protein: CSAKVPTNEKLFF.

This clonotype occurred many times. The V and J genes are TRBV5-1 and TRBJ2-1; the D is unclear. V was cut by 1 base and J by 4 bases, with 9 bases left in between. The CDR3 spans 14 residues. Germline V gene data show CDR1 as SGHRS and CDR2 as YFSETQ. CDR3 sequence: CASSLYGLYNEQFF. The CDR3 DNA reads TGCGCCAGCAGCTTGTACGGCCTATACAATGAGCAGTTCTTC.

V is TRBV7-6 and J is TRBJ2-7; no reliable D call. The V gene lost 2 bases and the J gene lost 2 bases, with 7 bases spanning the gap. The V gene's germline CDR1 is SGHVS and CDR2 FNYEAQ. The CDR3 loop spans 13 amino acids. CDR3 bases: TGTGCCAGCAGCTTAAACCTAGCCTACGAGCAGTACTTC. The encoded protein is CASSLNLAYEQYF.

The rearrangement joins TRBV24-1 to TRBJ1-1; perhaps TRBD1 as D (5 bases). The V end was cut by 7 bases, the J end by 1 base, with 9 bases between. Per germline, CDR1 KGHDR and CDR2 SFDVKD. There are 13 residues in the CDR3. CDR3 sequence (DNA): TGTGCCACCAGAAAGACAGAGAACACTGAAGCTTTCTTT. Protein product: CATRKTENTEAFF.

This clonotype was detected many times. The chain links TRBV12-3 or TRBV12-4 to TRBJ2-7, with 7 positions matching TRBD1. The CDR3 contains 13 residues. V gave up 6 bases and J gave up 3 bases; unmatched junction bases: 5. CDR3 loop: CASSRGQSYEQYF. The CDR3 DNA reads as TGTGCCAGCAGCCGGGGACAGAGCTACGAGCAGTACTTC.

This clonotype was counted many times. J is TRBJ2-7 and V is TRBV20-1, with 7 bases lining up with TRBD2. Germline-derived CDR1 and CDR2 are DFQATT and SNEGSKA (reference sequence). CDR3 size: 13 residues. The junction had 6 bases not matched to a gene; V was cut back by 3 bases and J by 4 bases. The CDR3, as DNA: TGCAGTGCTAGCCGGGGAGGGGCTTACGAGCAGTACTTC. Protein sequence: CSASRGGAYEQYF.